The rows below give T cell receptor beta chains drawn from one sample of a study of cytomegalovirus exposure and HLA in healthy donors. Data came from immunoSEQ multiplex PCR; TCRdb stores just in-frame clones and leaves some out. The table shows some 150,000 clones, with more than 70% occurring only once. Sequencing was carried out using PBMCs. These TCRs come from a woman aged 45-65 years in good health and CMV-seropositive. Each CDR3 is given with its conserved first and last residue. D genes are given only for firm matches. Rows may omit the clone size; those that give it use once, few, many or a size class.

cdr3_aa,d_call,v_call,j_call,clone_size
CSVIGLAGRPYEQYF,TRBD2,TRBV29-1,TRBJ2-7,few
CASIPPSPASGTYEQYF,TRBD2,TRBV13,TRBJ2-7,-
CASSLQGAYEQYF,TRBD1,TRBV28,TRBJ2-7,once
CASSTTAYTEAFF,-,TRBV19,TRBJ1-1,-
CASSPRDIDYEQYF,-,TRBV4-2,TRBJ2-7,-
CSRRRQAIVPLYEQYF,-,TRBV19,-,-
CASSLRDRHTGELFF,TRBD1,TRBV4-1,TRBJ2-2,-
CASSLAAVGPYEQYF,-,TRBV7-9,TRBJ2-7,-
CASSSGTSGYNEQFF,TRBD2,TRBV9,TRBJ2-1,-
CAWSTGTANNSPLHF,TRBD1,TRBV30,TRBJ1-6,-
CASRRDRGTSGAPHEQYF,TRBD2,TRBV6-8,TRBJ2-7,-
CASSLTGEVEKLFF,TRBD1,TRBV28,TRBJ1-4,-
CASSVRGTGVQYQETQYF,TRBD1,TRBV27,TRBJ2-5,-
CASRSSGGHEAFF,-,TRBV28,TRBJ1-1,few
CASSQGAGIPPLHF,-,TRBV11-2,TRBJ1-6,-
CASSSTGGKNIQYF,TRBD1,TRBV6-5,TRBJ2-4,once
CASSQGQGAENSPLHF,TRBD1,TRBV4-3,TRBJ1-6,-
CASSQALPNEKLFF,-,TRBV7-9,TRBJ1-4,-
CASSKGDRSGAEQYF,-,TRBV21-1,TRBJ2-7,-
CASSDRGGLEQFF,TRBD2,TRBV10-1,TRBJ2-1,-
CASSIQGVFSGNTIYF,TRBD1,TRBV25-1,TRBJ1-3,once
CASGPSGQGAGETQYF,TRBD1,TRBV5-1,TRBJ2-5,few
CASSLGGGGGTDTQYF,TRBD2,TRBV5-4,TRBJ2-3,-
CASSLGGDAWAEQYF,TRBD2,TRBV7-2,TRBJ2-7,-
CASSTSQGSGANVLTF,-,TRBV19,TRBJ2-6,-
CASSPQGTGELFF,-,TRBV13,TRBJ2-2,-
CASSPPPARETQYF,-,TRBV18,TRBJ2-5,-
CSSRAEGSSSFAF,-,TRBV7-9,TRBJ1-2,-
CASRRMDRANYGYTF,-,TRBV28,TRBJ1-2,-
CASSRLLAGSYNEQFF,TRBD2,TRBV4-2,TRBJ2-1,-
CASSLRALAGSTDTQYF,TRBD2,TRBV7-2,TRBJ2-3,few
CASSGGPNYGYTF,TRBD1,TRBV7-3,TRBJ1-2,-
CASSDELPNQPQHF,-,TRBV10-1,TRBJ1-5,once
CSSSSIRLGPGANVLTF,-,TRBV7-9,TRBJ2-6,-
CASSQDGTSGRDTQYF,TRBD2,TRBV4-3,TRBJ2-3,-
CASKTRPDSTYEQYF,-,TRBV6-1,TRBJ2-7,-